The source of this T cell receptor (beta chain) is a study of OX40 agonist ivuxolimab in advanced cancers. Findings and limits, study-wide: The authors did not determine the antigen specificity of the expanded peripheral T cells.

CDR1 MNHNY and CDR2 SVGAGI come from the germline V gene (reference sequence). Between the trimmed V and J ends, which lost 7 bases and 9 bases, there was a span of 19 bases. The CDR3 covers 14 residues. Comment on this clone: The target antigen is unknown.

Only in-frame clones appear in the TCRdb table, and some are missing; sequencing was by immunoSEQ multiplex PCR. The sample includes under 90,000 clones, around 91% of them seen just once. This chain connects TRBV6-6 to TRBJ2-1, with D possibly TRBD1 on 5 matching bases. The origin of this receptor is an adult with an advanced solid tumor such as melanoma, head and neck, liver or kidney cancer. Sample: CD4+ or CD8+ T cells sorted from blood, taken in a trial of the OX40 agonist ivuxolimab. The CDR3 spells CASIRGPGRPEQFF. The CDR3 nucleotides read TGTGCCAGCATAAGGGGCCCGGGCCGGCCTGAGCAGTTCTTC.